The 4 T cell receptor beta chains in this list originate from one sample, sequenced in a study of CD8 T cells in ankylosing spondylitis. In TCRdb, the 5' RACE reads were re-called with MiXCR into one record per CDR3 protein. The sample shows approximately 500,000 distinct CDR3 sequences, roughly 12% of them seen only once. Overall study findings and caveats: What appeared characteristic of ankylosing spondylitis blood was a TCR beta motif of under 10 highly homologous variants.

Their specific antigens are unknown. The sequencing input was blood, either unsorted or a sorted T cell fraction (not recorded which). The receptors derive from a male donor with ankylosing spondylitis.

The rearrangement joins TRBV5-1 to TRBJ2-1, with 8 bases matching TRBD1. Germline-derived CDR1 and CDR2 are SGHRS and YFSETQ. Trimming cost V 9 bases and J 9 bases; bases outside gene matches: 26. This CDR3 spans 18 amino acids. The CDR3 nucleotides are TGCGCCACCACAGATTCCGCGTACGGTATGGACAGGGTCGGTGAGCAGTTCTTC. This translates into CATTDSAYGMDRVGEQFF.

The chain couples TRBV5-5 to TRBJ1-1; D unresolved. Germline V gene lookup returns CDR1 SGHKS and CDR2 YYEKEE (reference sequence). Trimming pared 7 bases from V and 6 bases from J, leaving 19 bases between. The CDR3 contains 14 residues. CDR3 sequence reads: CASGPGLVGAEAFF. Written as DNA, the CDR3 is TGTGCCAGCGGCCCCGGACTCGTGGGCGCTGAAGCTTTCTTT.

This clonotype was seen only once. The chain links TRBV2 to TRBJ2-1; 8 positions match TRBD2. V lost 3 bases to trimming and J lost 3 bases; unmatched junction nucleotides: 1. The CDR3 loop spans 14 amino acids. Germline V lookup: CDR1 SNHLY, CDR2 FYNNEI. CDR3 in amino acids: CASSDSGNYNEQFF. DNA for the CDR3: TGTGCCAGCAGTGATAGCGGGAACTACAATGAGCAGTTCTTC.

CDR3 in amino acids: CASSFGAGEAFF. CDR3 bases: TGTGCCAGCAGCTTTGGGGCAGGTGAAGCTTTCTTT. This chain links TRBV7-9 with TRBJ1-1, with a weak D call TRBD1 (5 bases). CDR1 is SEHNR and CDR2 is FQNEAQ in the germline V gene (reference sequence). This CDR3 contains 12 residues. V lost 3 bases, J lost 7 bases, and 9 bases lay in between.